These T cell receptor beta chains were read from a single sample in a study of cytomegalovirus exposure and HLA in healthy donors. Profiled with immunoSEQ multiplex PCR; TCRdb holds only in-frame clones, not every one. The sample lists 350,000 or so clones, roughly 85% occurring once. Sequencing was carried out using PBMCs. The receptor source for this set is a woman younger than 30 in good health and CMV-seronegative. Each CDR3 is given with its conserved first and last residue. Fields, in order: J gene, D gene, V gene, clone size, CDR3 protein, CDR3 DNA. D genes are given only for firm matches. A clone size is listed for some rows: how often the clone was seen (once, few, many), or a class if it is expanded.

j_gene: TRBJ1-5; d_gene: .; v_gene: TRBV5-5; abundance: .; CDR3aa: CASSLAGLDQPQHF; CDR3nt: TGTGCCAGCAGCTTGGCGGGGTTGGATCAGCCCCAGCATTTT
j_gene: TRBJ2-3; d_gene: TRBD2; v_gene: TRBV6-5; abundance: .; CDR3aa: CASSYTPGGAGDTQYF; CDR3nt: TGTGCCAGCAGTTACACCCCGGGGGGAGCGGGAGATACGCAGTATTTT
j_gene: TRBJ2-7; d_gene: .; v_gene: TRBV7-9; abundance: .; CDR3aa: CASSLVPAGGIYEQYF; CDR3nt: TGTGCCAGCAGCTTAGTCCCTGCTGGGGGGATCTACGAGCAGTACTTC
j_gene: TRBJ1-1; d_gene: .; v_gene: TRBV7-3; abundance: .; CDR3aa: CASSLGSHMNTEAFF; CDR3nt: TGTGCCAGCAGCTTGGGCAGCCATATGAACACTGAAGCTTTCTTT
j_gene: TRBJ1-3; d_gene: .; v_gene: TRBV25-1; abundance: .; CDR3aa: CASSGAVAIYF; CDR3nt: TGTGCCAGCAGCGGTGCGGTGGCCATATATTTT
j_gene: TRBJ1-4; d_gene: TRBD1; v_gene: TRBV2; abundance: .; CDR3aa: CASSVGLGTEIATNEKLFF; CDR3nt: TGTGCCAGCAGCGTGGGTCTTGGGACAGAAATTGCAACTAATGAAAAACTGTTTTTT
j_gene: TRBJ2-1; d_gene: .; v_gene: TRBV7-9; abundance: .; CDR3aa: CAALDASSSYNEQFF; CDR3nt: TGTGCCGCATTAGATGCCTCAAGCTCCTACAATGAGCAGTTCTTC
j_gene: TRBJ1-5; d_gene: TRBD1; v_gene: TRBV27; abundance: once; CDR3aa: CASSSEFWTGLNQPQHF; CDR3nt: TGTGCCAGCAGTTCCGAATTTTGGACAGGGTTGAATCAGCCCCAGCATTTT
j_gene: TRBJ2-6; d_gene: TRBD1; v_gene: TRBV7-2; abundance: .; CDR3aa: CASSLLWTGDQSGANVLTF; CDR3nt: TGTGCCAGCAGCTTGCTTTGGACAGGGGATCAATCCGGGGCCAACGTCCTGACTTTC
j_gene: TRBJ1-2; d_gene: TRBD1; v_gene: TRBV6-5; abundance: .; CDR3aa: CASSLLQGVGYTF; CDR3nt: TGTGCCAGCAGTTTACTCCAGGGGGTTGGCTACACCTTC